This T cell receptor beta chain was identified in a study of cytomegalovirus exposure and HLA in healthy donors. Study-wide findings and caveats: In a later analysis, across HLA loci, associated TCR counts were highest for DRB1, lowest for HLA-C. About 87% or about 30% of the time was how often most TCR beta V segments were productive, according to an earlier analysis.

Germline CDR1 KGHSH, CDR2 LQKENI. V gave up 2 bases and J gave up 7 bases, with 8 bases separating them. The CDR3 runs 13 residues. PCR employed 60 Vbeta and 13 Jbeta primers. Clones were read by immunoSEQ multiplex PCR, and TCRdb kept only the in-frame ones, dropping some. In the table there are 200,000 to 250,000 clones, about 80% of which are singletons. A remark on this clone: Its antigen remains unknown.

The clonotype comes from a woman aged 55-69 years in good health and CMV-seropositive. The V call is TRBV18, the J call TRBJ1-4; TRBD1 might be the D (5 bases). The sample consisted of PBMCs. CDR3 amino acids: CASSPGASEKLFF. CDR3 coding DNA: TGTGCCAGCTCACCAGGGGCGAGTGAAAAACTGTTTTTT.